Shown below are 8 T cell receptor beta chains from a single sample sequenced in a study of T cell changes during pregnancy in multiple sclerosis. TCRdb's copy holds only in-frame clones and misses some; the assay was immunoSEQ multiplex PCR. The table shows approximately 100,000 clones, with 90% to 95% occurring only once. Sequenced here: peripheral blood, sampled in the third trimester of pregnancy. These receptors originate from a female donor with multiple sclerosis, enrolled in a pregnancy study.

The V gene is TRBV14, the J gene TRBJ2-5; D not resolved. Germline loops: CDR1 SGHDN, CDR2 FVKESK. Between the trimmed V and J ends, which lost 1 base and 3 bases, there was a span of 12 bases. The CDR3 covers 15 residues. CDR3 residues: CASSQVRGAEETQYF. The CDR3 coding sequence is TGTGCCAGCAGCCAAGTGCGCGGAGCAGAAGAGACCCAGTACTTC.

This clone was recorded only once. This sequence joins TRBV6-1 and TRBJ2-2; D is perhaps TRBD2 (6 bases). V gave up 8 bases and J gave up 1 base, with 11 bases separating them. This CDR3 contains 14 residues. Germline CDR1 MNHNS, CDR2 SASEGT. CDR3 DNA: TGTGCCAGCCGACGGGACTTGAACACCGGGGAGCTGTTTTTT. Its protein is CASRRDLNTGELFF.

The chain links TRBV6-5 to TRBJ2-7, with a tentative D call TRBD2 (6 bases). This CDR3 is built from 14 residues. V shed 0 bases and J shed 0 bases, with 6 bases lying between them. Germline V gives CDR1 MNHEY, CDR2 SVGAGI. The CDR3, as DNA: TGTGCCAGCAGTTACTCGCGGGGCTCCTACGAGCAGTACTTC. It encodes CASSYSRGSYEQYF.

J is TRBJ2-1 and V is TRBV6-5, with a possible D match to TRBD2 (6 bases). Germline loops: CDR1 MNHEY, CDR2 SVGAGI. V gave up 5 bases and J gave up 9 bases, with 20 bases separating them. CDR3 size: 15 residues. This CDR3 reads CASSRGGELPSEQFF. DNA of the CDR3: TGTGCCAGCAGTCGAGGAGGGGAACTCCCCAGTGAGCAGTTCTTC.

The V gene is TRBV7-9, the J gene TRBJ2-1, with 10 positions matching TRBD2. J gave up 6 bases and V 3 bases, and 5 bases lay outside the gene matches. Germline V lookup: CDR1 SEHNR, CDR2 FQNEAQ (reference sequence). The CDR3 totals 15 residues. CDR3 sequence (DNA): TGTGCCAGCAGCTTCAGGCTAGCGGGAGTCAATGAGCAGTTCTTC. Encoded protein: CASSFRLAGVNEQFF.

The rearrangement joins TRBV2 to TRBJ2-5; 8 bases are shared with TRBD1. The CDR3 totals 12 residues. The junction had 3 bases not matched to a gene; V was cut back by 8 bases and J by 4 bases. Germline values: CDR1 SNHLY, CDR2 FYNNEI. CDR3 loop: CASAGQGETQYF. CDR3 DNA sequence: TGTGCCAGCGCTGGACAGGGAGAGACCCAGTACTTC.

This chain's CDR3 is CASSQGTGTTYEQYF. The CDR3 DNA follows: TGTGCCAGCAGCCAGGGGACAGGGACGACCTACGAGCAGTACTTC. V and J are TRBV7-2 and TRBJ2-7; 9 bases fit TRBD1. The CDR3 is made up of 15 amino acids. J was trimmed by 2 bases and V by 5 bases; bases with no gene match: 7. In germline, CDR1 is SGHTA, CDR2 FQGNSA.

The chain employs TRBV2 and TRBJ2-5; the D gene is possibly TRBD1 (6 bases). V was clipped by 4 bases and J by 0 bases, with 9 bases between them. The germline gives CDR1 SNHLY, CDR2 FYNNEI. The CDR3 runs to 14 residues. CDR3 sequence: CASSVGQYQETQYF. The DNA for the CDR3 is TGTGCCAGCAGTGTAGGACAGTACCAAGAGACCCAGTACTTC.